This passage covers 13 T cell receptor beta chains from one sample sequenced in a study of T cell repertoires in cytomegalovirus infection. Via MiXCR, TCRdb re-called the reads, giving one row per CDR3 protein. The sample includes about 600,000 distinct CDR3 sequences, more than 20% seen only once; the top ten take around 7.6%. What was sequenced was CD8+ T cells from PBMCs. The receptors come from a human donor in good health (CMV status not recorded). Some clones in this sample may be carry-over from other donors' samples.

The sample holds many counts of this clonotype. The rearrangement links TRBV7-2 to TRBJ2-5, with 10 bases fitting TRBD2. The V and J ends lost 4 bases and 4 bases, in that order; junction bases with no gene match: 6. Looked up from germline, CDR1 is SGHTA and CDR2 is FQGNSA. The CDR3 totals 15 residues. The chain's CDR3 is CASSSGTSVRETQYF. CDR3 DNA sequence: TGTGCCAGCAGCTCCGGGACTAGCGTGCGAGAGACCCAGTACTTC. The full variable domain, in which reference TRBV7-2 and TRBJ2-5 provide the parts outside the CDR3, is GAGVSQSPSNKVTEKGKDVELRCDPISGHTALYWYRQSLGQGLEFLIYFQGNSAPDKSGLPSDRFSAERTGGSVSTLTIQRTQQEDSAVYLCASSSGTSVRETQYFGPGTRLLVL.

This clonotype was seen repeatedly, ten times or more. The chain uses TRBV7-6 and TRBJ2-3, with no clear D. Germline V gene sequence: CDR1 SGHVS, CDR2 FNYEAQ. The V end was cut by 4 bases, the J end by 2 bases, with 4 bases between. The CDR3 has 12 residues. This CDR3 reads CASSSNTDTQYF. Written as DNA, the CDR3 is TGTGCCAGCAGCTCTAACACAGATACGCAGTATTTT.

The V and J genes are TRBV11-1 and TRBJ1-2; tentative D call: TRBD1 (5 bases). Germline V CDR1 and CDR2: SGHAT, FQDESV (reference sequence). The CDR3 contains 15 residues. Trimming stripped 5 bases from V and 3 bases from J, with 16 bases between. The DNA of the CDR3 is TGTGCCAGCAGCCACCGTTGGGGCAGGGACTATGGCTACACCTTC. Its protein is CASSHRWGRDYGYTF. The variable domain in full, completed from reference TRBV11-1 and TRBJ1-2, reads EAEVAQSPRYKITEKSQAVAFWCDPISGHATLYWYRQILGQGPELLVQFQDESVVDDSQLPKDRFSAERLKGVDSTLKIQPAELGDSAMYLCASSHRWGRDYGYTFGSGTRLTVV.

This clonotype was seen only a few times. The chain links TRBV7-9 to TRBJ2-5; 12 bases map to TRBD2. With 3 bases clipped from V and 3 bases from J, the junction kept 5 bases outside the gene matches. The CDR3 sequence is 16 residues long. CDR1 is SEHNR and CDR2 is FQNEAQ in the germline V gene (reference sequence). The CDR3 DNA is TGTGCCAGCAGCTTCCCCTCTAGCGGGGGGGAAGAGACCCAGTACTTC. It yields the protein CASSFPSSGGEETQYF. The whole variable domain, filled in from reference TRBV7-9 and TRBJ2-5, reads DTGVSQNPRHKITKRGQNVTFRCDPISEHNRLYWYRQTLGQGPEFLTYFQNEAQLEKSRLLSDRFSAERPKGSFSTLEIQRTEQGDSAMYLCASSFPSSGGEETQYFGPGTRLLVL.

This clonotype was counted only a few times. The rearrangement uses TRBV29-1 and TRBJ1-2, with 7 bases aligning to TRBD1. Losses at the gene ends were 6 bases for V and 5 bases for J; bases not matched to a gene: 6. Germline V gene lookup returns CDR1 SQVTM and CDR2 ANQGSEA. The CDR3 is made up of 12 amino acids. The CDR3, as DNA: TGCAGCGTGACCGACAGGGCTTATGGCTACACCTTC. Encoded protein: CSVTDRAYGYTF.

The chain uses TRBV5-4 and TRBJ2-1; 10 nucleotides agree with TRBD1. The ends lost 7 bases at V and 3 bases at J; junction bases unmatched: 7. This CDR3 spans 15 amino acids. Germline values: CDR1 SGHNT, CDR2 YYREEE (reference sequence). CDR3 bases: TGTGCCAGCGGAGCCGGGACAGGGGTCTACAATGAGCAGTTCTTC. Encoded protein: CASGAGTGVYNEQFF.

This clonotype came up many times. The chain carries TRBV12-3 or TRBV12-4 and TRBJ2-1; D gene uncertain. The CDR3 totals 13 residues. The germline V and J ends were trimmed by 0 bases and 5 bases, with 5 bases remaining between them. CDR3 in DNA: TGTGCCAGCAGTTTAGCTACCAACAATGAGCAGTTCTTC. Translation gives CASSLATNNEQFF.

This clonotype was seen only a few times. V is TRBV7-9 and J is TRBJ1-4; D is possibly TRBD1 (5 bases). Germline V CDR1 and CDR2: SEHNR, FQNEAQ (reference sequence). V was shortened by 2 bases and J by 7 bases, with 11 bases between the two germline ends. The CDR3 spans 14 residues. Here the CDR3 DNA reads TGTGCCAGCAGCTTACCCAGGGCATTTGAAAAACTGTTTTTT. Protein: CASSLPRAFEKLFF. Supplemented by reference TRBV7-9 and TRBJ1-4, the full variable domain reads DTGVSQNPRHKITKRGQNVTFRCDPISEHNRLYWYRQTLGQGPEFLTYFQNEAQLEKSRLLSDRFSAERPKGSFSTLEIQRTEQGDSAMYLCASSLPRAFEKLFFGSGTQLSVL.

This chain links TRBV5-1 with TRBJ2-1; D remains ambiguous. CDR1 and CDR2 from the germline V gene are SGHRS and YFSETQ. The CDR3 has 11 amino acids. Trimming took off 6 bases at V and 9 bases at J, with 10 bases between the two ends. The CDR3 protein is CASTYQFEQFF. The CDR3 bases are TGCGCCAGCACCTATCAGTTTGAGCAGTTCTTC.

This clonotype occurred many times. The chain carries TRBV14 and TRBJ2-5; 8 bases match TRBD2. The V gene end was trimmed by 0 bases and the J gene end by 5 bases; junction bases not matched to a gene: 8. CDR1 and CDR2 from the germline V gene are SGHDN and FVKESK. This CDR3 has 16 amino acids. CDR3 DNA sequence: TGTGCCAGCAGCCAAGAGATCGGGGGGGCCGGGGAGACCCAGTACTTC. Translating gives CASSQEIGGAGETQYF.

The chain has TRBV12-3 or TRBV12-4 and TRBJ1-2; D uncertain. The CDR3 extends over 14 amino acids. The V gene lost 1 base and the J gene lost 2 bases, with 8 bases spanning the gap. The CDR3 here is CASSLGTPNYGYTF. The CDR3 DNA reads TGTGCCAGCAGTTTAGGGACGCCAAACTATGGCTACACCTTC.

This clonotype was seen ten or more times. The V and J genes are TRBV7-2 and TRBJ2-5, with a possible D match to TRBD2 (5 bases). Germline V gene data show CDR1 as SGHTA and CDR2 as FQGNSA. The CDR3 sequence is 15 residues long. V lost 3 bases to trimming and J lost 5 bases, with 16 bases between them. CDR3: CASSFRRAGGETQYF. In DNA, the CDR3 is TGTGCCAGCAGCTTCAGACGGGCAGGAGGCGAGACCCAGTACTTC.

In this sample, this clonotype turned up many times. This chain uses TRBV7-8 with TRBJ1-2; weak D call: TRBD1 (6 bases). This CDR3 is 18 amino acids long. Germline V lookup: CDR1 SGHVS, CDR2 FQNEAQ. Trimming took off 0 bases at V and 0 bases at J, with 17 bases between the two ends. This CDR3 is CASSLASRDTSTNYGYTF. The CDR3 nucleotides are TGTGCCAGCAGCTTAGCGTCCCGGGACACATCCACTAACTATGGCTACACCTTC.